The 20 T cell receptor beta chains in this list originate from one sample, sequenced in a study of control samples from healthy donors and cancer patients. Sequencing was performed with immunoSEQ multiplex PCR; in TCRdb, only in-frame clones are kept and a portion is missing. Among more than 75,000 clones listed, roughly 83% were seen once. The specimen was blood. The receptors originated from a woman aged 25 to 39 in good health.

V gene TRBV15 combines with J gene TRBJ2-5; D remains unclear. Germline loops: CDR1 LNHNV, CDR2 YYDKDF (reference sequence). Trimming shortened V by 7 bases and J by 5 bases, and 14 bases separated the two germline ends. This CDR3 spans 13 amino acids. The CDR3 region is CATNKIGMETQYF. The CDR3 DNA follows: TGTGCCACCAACAAGATTGGGATGGAGACCCAGTACTTC. Combining the CDR3 with reference TRBV15 and TRBJ2-5 gives the whole variable domain DAMVIQNPRYQVTQFGKPVTLSCSQTLNHNVMYWYQQKSSQAPKLLFHYYDKDFNNEADTPDNFQSRRPNTSFCFLDIRSPGLGDTAMYLCATNKIGMETQYFGPGTRLLVL.

The chain employs TRBV9 and TRBJ1-6; TRBD1 might be the D (5 bases). Germline CDR1 is SGDLS and CDR2 is YYNGEE. CDR3 length equals 15 residues. Trimming stripped 0 bases from V and 1 base from J, with 5 bases between. The CDR3 spells CASSVGQSYNSPLHF. The CDR3 DNA sequence: TGTGCCAGCAGCGTAGGACAGTCCTATAATTCACCCCTCCACTTT.

The chain carries TRBV24-1 and TRBJ1-6; no clear D. Trimming stripped 8 bases from V and 0 bases from J, with 7 bases between. Germline V gene data show CDR1 as KGHDR and CDR2 as SFDVKD. The CDR3 covers 14 residues. CDR3: CATKESSYNSPLHF. CDR3 DNA: TGTGCCACCAAGGAGAGCTCCTATAATTCACCCCTCCACTTT.

The CDR3 spells CASSFRGNTEAFF. CDR3 DNA: TGTGCCAGCAGCTTCAGGGGGAACACTGAAGCTTTCTTT. This chain connects TRBV5-8 to TRBJ1-1; TRBD1 might be the D (6 bases). Germline lookup yields CDR1 SGHTS and CDR2 YDEGEE. CDR3 length equals 13 residues. V was cut by 2 bases and J by 1 base, with 6 bases left in between.

The CDR3 here is CASSLSGDSPLHF. The CDR3 DNA reads TGTGCCAGCAGCCTATCGGGGGATTCACCCCTCCACTTT. The rearrangement joins TRBV12-3 or TRBV12-4 to TRBJ1-6, with D possibly TRBD1 on 5 matching bases. This CDR3 has 13 residues. V was clipped by 6 bases and J by 8 bases, with 11 bases between them.

The V and J genes are TRBV5-1 and TRBJ1-1, with 12 bases that match TRBD1. Losses at the gene ends were 3 bases for V and 7 bases for J; bases not matched to a gene: 10. Germline-derived CDR1 and CDR2 are SGHRS and YFSETQ. The CDR3 spans 16 residues. The CDR3 DNA follows: TGCGCCAGCAGCTGGGCCGGGACAGGGGGCTCGGGTGAAGCTTTCTTT. This gives the protein CASSWAGTGGSGEAFF.

V is TRBV7-2 and J is TRBJ1-2; 7 bases align to TRBD1. The germline V gene has CDR1 SGHTA and CDR2 FQGNSA. The CDR3 covers 14 residues. The V segment lost 5 bases and the J segment 4 bases; nucleotides outside the gene matches: 7. As DNA, the CDR3 is TGTGCCAGCAGCAACCAGGGGGGTGGCTATGGCTACACCTTC. As protein: CASSNQGGGYGYTF. Based on the CDR3 plus reference TRBV7-2 and TRBJ1-2, the full variable domain is GAGVSQSPSNKVTEKGKDVELRCDPISGHTALYWYRQSLGQGLEFLIYFQGNSAPDKSGLPSDRFSAERTGGSVSTLTIQRTQQEDSAVYLCASSNQGGGYGYTFGSGTRLTVV.

This sequence joins TRBV7-8 and TRBJ2-7, with D unresolved. The CDR3 has 15 amino acids. Germline-derived CDR1 and CDR2 are SGHVS and FQNEAQ. The germline V and J ends were trimmed by 1 base and 0 bases, with 10 bases remaining between them. The CDR3 region has the DNA TGTGCCAGCAGCTTAGGACTGCAGAGCTCCTACGAGCAGTACTTC. It is translated as CASSLGLQSSYEQYF. The full variable domain, with the rest looked up from reference TRBV7-8 and TRBJ2-7, is GAGVSQSPRYKVAKRGQDVALRCDPISGHVSLFWYQQALGQGPEFLTYFQNEAQLDKSGLPSDRFFAERPEGSVSTLKIQRTQQEDSAVYLCASSLGLQSSYEQYFGPGTRLTVT.

The J gene is TRBJ2-7, the V gene TRBV18; TRBD1 might be the D (7 bases). CDR1 is KGHSH, CDR2 LQKENI, per germline. The ends were cut back, 3 bases at V and 7 bases at J, with 19 bases in the middle. This CDR3 region has 15 residues. The CDR3 DNA is TGTGCCAGCTCACCCGGGGGACAGCGTTTGAGAGAGCAGTACTTC. Translating it yields CASSPGGQRLREQYF.

This clone was counted a single time. The V gene is TRBV6-1, the J gene TRBJ2-5, with TRBD2 as a possible D gene (7 bases). CDR3 length equals 15 residues. The V end was cut by 3 bases, the J end by 4 bases, with 15 bases between. The germline CDR1 and CDR2 sequences are MNHNS and SASEGT. The CDR3: CASSDVGGVAETQYF. In DNA form, the CDR3 reads TGTGCCAGCAGTGACGTAGGGGGGGTTGCAGAGACCCAGTACTTC.

DNA for the CDR3: TGCAGCGTTAGGGGGGCAAAGGATACGCAGTATTTT. As protein: CSVRGAKDTQYF. The chain is built from TRBV29-1 and TRBJ2-3, with D perhaps TRBD1 or TRBD2 (6 bases each). The germline V and J ends were trimmed by 5 bases and 6 bases, with 12 bases remaining between them. Germline V gene lookup returns CDR1 SQVTM and CDR2 ANQGSEA. CDR3 size: 12 residues.

The V call is TRBV7-2, the J call TRBJ1-1, with D perhaps matching TRBD1 (6 bases). From germline, CDR1 is SGHTA and CDR2 FQGNSA. The germline V and J ends were trimmed by 2 bases and 0 bases, with 10 bases remaining between them. This CDR3 comprises 15 residues. CDR3 loop: CASSLTRGMNTEAFF. CDR3 nucleotides: TGTGCCAGCAGCTTAACCAGGGGTATGAACACTGAAGCTTTCTTT.

This clone has just one count. The chain carries TRBV12-5 and TRBJ1-2; D call uncertain. Germline-derived CDR1 and CDR2 are LGHNT and FRNRAP. The CDR3 loop spans 14 amino acids. Trimming left V 2 bases short and J 8 bases short, with 15 bases between. CDR3 coding DNA: TGTGCTAGTGGTTTGTCGGCGGGCTCAGGCGGCTACACCTTC. Encoded protein: CASGLSAGSGGYTF.

The V and J genes are TRBV27 and TRBJ2-7, with TRBD2 identical over 10 bases. The CDR3 length is 17 residues. In germline, CDR1 is MNHEY, CDR2 SMNVEV (reference sequence). V lost 0 bases, J lost 1 base, and 6 bases stayed unmatched. The CDR3 reads CASSLSPPSGGSYEQYF. CDR3 nucleotide sequence: TGTGCCAGCAGTTTATCGCCGCCTAGCGGGGGTTCCTACGAGCAGTACTTC.

This rearrangement joins TRBV19 to TRBJ1-3, with D possibly matching TRBD1 (5 bases). V lost 3 bases and J lost 6, with 15 bases in between. CDR1 LNHDA and CDR2 SQIVND come from the germline V gene (reference sequence). The length of the CDR3 is 15 residues. CDR3 sequence reads: CASSIGTVPANTIYF. The CDR3, as DNA: TGTGCCAGTAGTATCGGGACGGTCCCCGCAAACACCATATATTTT.

The chain uses TRBV27 and TRBJ1-5; TRBD1 matches at 10 bases. V lost 4 bases, J lost 8 bases, and 8 bases stayed unmatched. This CDR3 spans 15 amino acids. CDR1 and CDR2 (germline): MNHEY, SMNVEV (reference sequence). CDR3 nucleotide sequence: TGTGCCAGCAGTTCGACCCGGACAGGGGGAGAGCCCCAGCATTTT. It is translated as CASSSTRTGGEPQHF.

The chain employs TRBV4-3 and TRBJ1-2; D is possibly TRBD1 (5 bases). The CDR3 has 15 amino acids. Germline loops: CDR1 LGHNA, CDR2 YSLEER. V was clipped by 2 bases and J by 5 bases, with 15 bases between them. CDR3 region: CASSQSMRGRYGYTF. The CDR3 DNA is TGCGCCAGCAGCCAATCAATGCGGGGGAGGTATGGCTACACCTTC.

This rearrangement joins TRBV29-1 to TRBJ1-1; a weak D match, TRBD1 (6 bases). This CDR3 is 15 amino acids long. CDR1 is SQVTM and CDR2 is ANQGSEA in the germline V gene. Deletions cut 6 bases from V and 3 bases from J, with 20 bases between. CDR3 in DNA: TGCAGCGTCGGTGCAGGGGAAAAGGGGGACACTGAAGCTTTCTTT. Encoded protein: CSVGAGEKGDTEAFF.

This chain connects TRBV6-5 to TRBJ1-2; possibly TRBD1 for D (6 bases). The length of the CDR3 is 13 residues. V gave up 6 bases and J gave up 6 bases, with 14 bases separating them. From germline, CDR1 is MNHEY and CDR2 SVGAGI. The DNA for the CDR3 is TGTGCCAGCAGACGCGGACAGAAAAATGGCTACACCTTC. It yields the protein CASRRGQKNGYTF.

As regards this clone: One junction end disagrees with the germline gene, perhaps due to a read error. The V and J genes are TRBV2 and TRBJ2-5, with D perhaps TRBD2 (5 bases). The CDR3 has 15 amino acids. Per germline, CDR1 SNHLY and CDR2 FYNNEI. As DNA, the CDR3 is TGTGCCAGCAGCGAAGACGGGGTAAATGCGGAGACCCAGTACTTC. Its translation is CASSEDGVNAETQYF.